Below, 9 T cell receptor beta chains from the same sample are listed, as sequenced in a study of blood T cell repertoires in COVID-19. Only in-frame clones appear in the TCRdb table, and some are missing; sequencing was by immunoSEQ multiplex PCR. Here the sample spans tens of thousands of clones, around 90% being singletons. The sample comprised peripheral blood. The receptors here all came from a woman aged 70 to 79 with acute or convalescent COVID-19.

The table lists this clone with a count of one. Here the CDR3 DNA reads TGCAGCGTGAAGACAGGGAGAACTGAAGCTTTCTTT. It is translated as CSVKTGRTEAFF. The chain couples TRBV29-1 to TRBJ1-1, with 7 bases lining up with TRBD1. J lost 5 bases, V lost 6 bases, and 6 bases had no gene match. The CDR3 totals 12 residues. The germline V gene encodes CDR1 SQVTM and CDR2 ANQGSEA.

The genes are TRBV3-1 (or the pseudogene TRBV3-2) and TRBJ1-5, with D possibly being TRBD1 (5 bases). V was clipped by 1 base and J by 6 bases, with 13 bases between them. Germline V lookup: CDR1 LGHDT, CDR2 YNNKEL (reference sequence). The CDR3 loop spans 15 amino acids. Here the CDR3 DNA reads TGTGCCAGCAGCCAAGGCCCGGGGGGATTTCAGCCCCAGCATTTT. It codes for CASSQGPGGFQPQHF.

The genes are TRBV12-3 or TRBV12-4 and TRBJ1-5; D remains unclear. V lost 3 bases to trimming and J lost 7 bases, with 10 bases between them. CDR3 length: 13 residues. The CDR3: CASSFMGSQPQHF. The DNA for the CDR3 is TGTGCCAGCAGTTTCATGGGCTCCCAGCCCCAGCATTTT.

The chain uses TRBV5-1 and TRBJ2-2; possible D gene TRBD1, 5 bases. This CDR3 has 15 amino acids. Deletions cut 1 base from V and 6 bases from J, with 13 bases between. Germline values: CDR1 SGHRS, CDR2 YFSETQ. CDR3 coding DNA: TGCGCCAGCAGCTTGTCAGGGCGGTCCCCCGGGGAGCTGTTTTTT. Its translation: CASSLSGRSPGELFF.

This sequence joins TRBV19 and TRBJ1-2, with 10 positions matching TRBD1. This CDR3 spans 15 amino acids. V lost 3 bases and J lost 6; bases outside the gene matches: 7. Germline CDR1 and CDR2: LNHDA and SQIVND (reference sequence). CDR3 in DNA: TGTGCCAGTAGTATCGACTCCGGGACAGGGGATGGCTACACCTTC. This translates into CASSIDSGTGDGYTF.

The chain uses TRBV19 and TRBJ2-4; unclear D gene. This CDR3 contains 12 residues. Germline CDR1 is LNHDA and CDR2 is SQIVND (reference sequence). Trimming shortened V by 4 bases and J by 7 bases, and 8 bases separated the two germline ends. The CDR3 DNA reads TGTGCCAGTAGTACTAGGCAGAACATTCAGTACTTC. It codes for CASSTRQNIQYF.

The rearrangement uses TRBV28 and TRBJ2-1; a weak D match, TRBD1 (5 bases). V was pared by 7 bases and J by 7 bases, with 20 bases between. The CDR3 is made up of 15 amino acids. Germline loops: CDR1 MDHEN, CDR2 SYDVKM. The CDR3 protein is CASMGTRQNINEQFF. In nucleotides, the CDR3 is TGTGCCAGCATGGGAACCCGACAGAACATTAATGAGCAGTTCTTC.

J is TRBJ1-6 and V is TRBV2; the D is unclear. The CDR3 is 19 residues long. V was trimmed by 3 bases and J by 4 bases, leaving 22 bases between them. Germline CDR1 is SNHLY and CDR2 is FYNNEI. For the CDR3, the DNA is TGTGCCAGCAGTGAGAGCCCGAGTAATGCCGCCCGATATAATTCACCCCTCCACTTT. It encodes CASSESPSNAARYNSPLHF.

J is TRBJ2-5 and V is TRBV28; 9 nucleotides agree with TRBD1. The length of the CDR3 is 15 residues. J was trimmed by 5 bases and V by 2 bases; bases with no gene match: 6. Germline CDR1 and CDR2: MDHEN and SYDVKM. The CDR3 here is CASSLPTGGMETQYF. Written as DNA, the CDR3 is TGTGCCAGCAGTTTACCAACAGGGGGCATGGAGACCCAGTACTTC.